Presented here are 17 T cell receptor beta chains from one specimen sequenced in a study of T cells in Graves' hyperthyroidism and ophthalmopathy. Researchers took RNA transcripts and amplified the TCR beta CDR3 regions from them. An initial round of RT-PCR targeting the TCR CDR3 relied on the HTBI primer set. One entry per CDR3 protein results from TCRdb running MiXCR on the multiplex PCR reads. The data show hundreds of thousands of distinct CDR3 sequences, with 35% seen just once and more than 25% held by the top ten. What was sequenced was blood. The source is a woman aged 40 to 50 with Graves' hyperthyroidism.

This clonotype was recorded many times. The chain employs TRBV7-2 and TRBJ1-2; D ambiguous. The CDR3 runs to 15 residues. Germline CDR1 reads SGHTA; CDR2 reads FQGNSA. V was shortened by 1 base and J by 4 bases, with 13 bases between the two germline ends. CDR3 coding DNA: TGTGCCAGCAGCTTAGATTCCCGGGAGCCCTATGGCTACACCTTC. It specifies CASSLDSREPYGYTF.

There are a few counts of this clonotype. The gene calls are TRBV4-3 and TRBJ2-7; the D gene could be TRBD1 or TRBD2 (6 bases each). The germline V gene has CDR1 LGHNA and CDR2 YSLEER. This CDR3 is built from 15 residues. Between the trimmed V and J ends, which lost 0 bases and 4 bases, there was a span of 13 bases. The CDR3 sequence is CASSQDRGGLYEQYF. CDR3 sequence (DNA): TGCGCCAGCAGCCAAGATCGAGGGGGGCTGTACGAGCAGTACTTC.

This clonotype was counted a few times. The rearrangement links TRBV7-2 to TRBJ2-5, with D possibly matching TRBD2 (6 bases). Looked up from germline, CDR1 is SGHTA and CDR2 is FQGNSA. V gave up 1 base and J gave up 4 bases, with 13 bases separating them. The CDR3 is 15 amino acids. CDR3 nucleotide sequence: TGTGCCAGCAGCTTAGGGCCAATGGGGGGAGAGACCCAGTACTTC. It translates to CASSLGPMGGETQYF.

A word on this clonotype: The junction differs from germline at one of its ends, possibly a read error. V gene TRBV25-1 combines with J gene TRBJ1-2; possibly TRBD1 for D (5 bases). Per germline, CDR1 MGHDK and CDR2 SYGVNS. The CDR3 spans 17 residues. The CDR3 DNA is TGTGCCAACAGTCCTGGACCAGGGTATGGATTATATAGTGGCTACACCTTC. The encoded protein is CANSPGPGYGLYSGYTF.

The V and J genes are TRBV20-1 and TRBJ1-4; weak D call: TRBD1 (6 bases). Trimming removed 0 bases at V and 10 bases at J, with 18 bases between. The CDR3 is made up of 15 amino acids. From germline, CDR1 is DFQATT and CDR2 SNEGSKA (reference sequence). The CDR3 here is CSAREYQGPPGKLFF. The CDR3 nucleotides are TGCAGTGCTAGAGAGTACCAGGGGCCTCCTGGAAAACTGTTTTTT.

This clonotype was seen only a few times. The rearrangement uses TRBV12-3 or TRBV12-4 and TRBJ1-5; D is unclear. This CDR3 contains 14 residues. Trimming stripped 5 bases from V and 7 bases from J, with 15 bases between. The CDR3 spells CASSRSSGFQPQHF. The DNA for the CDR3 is TGTGCCAGCAGTCGATCGTCGGGGTTCCAGCCCCAGCATTTT.

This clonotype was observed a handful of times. CDR3 nucleotides: TGTGCCAGCAGCTTCGGGGGCTTAGAGCCCCAGCATTTT. Translating gives CASSFGGLEPQHF. J is TRBJ1-5 and V is TRBV7-8, with TRBD1 as a possible D gene (6 bases). This CDR3 contains 13 residues. CDR1 and CDR2 from the germline V gene are SGHVS and FQNEAQ. Trimming took off 3 bases at V and 8 bases at J, with 11 bases between the two ends.

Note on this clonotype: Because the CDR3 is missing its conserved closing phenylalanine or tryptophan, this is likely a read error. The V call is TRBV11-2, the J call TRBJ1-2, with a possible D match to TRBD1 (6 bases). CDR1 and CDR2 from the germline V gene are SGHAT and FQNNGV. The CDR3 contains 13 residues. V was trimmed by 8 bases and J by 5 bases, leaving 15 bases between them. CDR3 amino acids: CASGGRDPYGYTS. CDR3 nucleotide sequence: TGTGCCAGCGGGGGCAGGGACCCATATGGCTACACCTCC.

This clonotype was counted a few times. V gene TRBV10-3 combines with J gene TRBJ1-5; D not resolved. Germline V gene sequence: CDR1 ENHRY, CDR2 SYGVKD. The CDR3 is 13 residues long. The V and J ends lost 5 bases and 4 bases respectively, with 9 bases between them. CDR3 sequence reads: CAISWGSNQPQHF. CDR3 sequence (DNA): TGTGCCATCAGTTGGGGTTCGAATCAGCCCCAGCATTTT.

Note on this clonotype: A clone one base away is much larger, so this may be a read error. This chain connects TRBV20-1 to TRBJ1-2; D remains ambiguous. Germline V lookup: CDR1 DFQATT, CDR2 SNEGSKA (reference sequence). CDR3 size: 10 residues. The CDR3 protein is CGAGLRGYTF. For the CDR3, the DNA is TGCGGTGCTGGACTCCGAGGCTACACCTTC.

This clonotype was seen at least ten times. The CDR3: CASSGQGENNSPLHF. CDR3 in DNA: TGTGCCAGCAGCGGACAGGGAGAAAATAATTCACCCCTCCACTTT. This sequence joins TRBV2 and TRBJ1-6; 8 bases match TRBD1. The V and J ends lost 6 bases and 5 bases, in that order; junction bases with no gene match: 6. Germline V CDR1 and CDR2: SNHLY, FYNNEI. The CDR3 is 15 residues long.

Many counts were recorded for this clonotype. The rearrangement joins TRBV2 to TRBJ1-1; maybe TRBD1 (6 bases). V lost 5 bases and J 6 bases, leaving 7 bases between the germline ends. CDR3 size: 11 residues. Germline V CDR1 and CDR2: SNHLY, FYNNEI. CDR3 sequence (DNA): TGTGCCAGCAGTTGGACAGCTGAAGCTTTCTTT. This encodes CASSWTAEAFF. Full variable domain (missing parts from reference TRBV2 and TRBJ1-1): EPEVTQTPSHQVTQMGQEVILRCVPISNHLYFYWYRQILGQKVEFLVSFYNNEISEKSEIFDDQFSVERPDGSNFTLKIRSTKLEDSAMYFCASSWTAEAFFGQGTRLTVV.

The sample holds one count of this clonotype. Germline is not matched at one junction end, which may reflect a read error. The CDR3 DNA sequence: TGCGCCAGCAGCTTGGGACCGAGCCAAGAGGCCCAGTACTTC. Its protein is CASSLGPSQEAQYF. The chain has TRBV5-1 and TRBJ2-5; D remains ambiguous. From germline, CDR1 is SGHRS and CDR2 YFSETQ. The CDR3 spans 14 residues.

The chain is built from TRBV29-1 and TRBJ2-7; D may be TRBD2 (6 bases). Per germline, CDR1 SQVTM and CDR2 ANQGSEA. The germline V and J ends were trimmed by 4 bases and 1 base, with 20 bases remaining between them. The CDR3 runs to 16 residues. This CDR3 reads CSVVASEGSYSYEQYF. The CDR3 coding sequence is TGCAGCGTTGTGGCTAGCGAGGGATCTTATTCCTACGAGCAGTACTTC.

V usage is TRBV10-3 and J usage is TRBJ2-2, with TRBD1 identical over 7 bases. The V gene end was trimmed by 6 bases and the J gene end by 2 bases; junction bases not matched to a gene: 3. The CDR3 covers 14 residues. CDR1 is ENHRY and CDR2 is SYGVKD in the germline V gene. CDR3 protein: CAISRDSNTGELFF. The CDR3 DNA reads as TGTGCCATCAGCCGGGACAGTAACACCGGGGAGCTGTTTTTT.

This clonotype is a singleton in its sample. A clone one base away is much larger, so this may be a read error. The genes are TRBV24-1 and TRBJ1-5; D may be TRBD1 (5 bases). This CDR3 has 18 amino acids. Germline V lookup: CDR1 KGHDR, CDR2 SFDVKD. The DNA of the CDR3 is TGTGCCACCGGTGACTTTTGGGCAGGGTGGAATGGCGATCAGCCCCAGCATTTT. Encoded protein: CATGDFWAGWNGDQPQHF.

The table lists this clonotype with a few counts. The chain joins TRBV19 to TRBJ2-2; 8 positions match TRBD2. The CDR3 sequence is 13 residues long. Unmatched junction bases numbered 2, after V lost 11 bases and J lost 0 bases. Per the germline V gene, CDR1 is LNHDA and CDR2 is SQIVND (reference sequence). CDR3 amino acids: CAGTSPNTGELFF. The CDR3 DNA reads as TGTGCCGGGACTAGTCCGAACACCGGGGAGCTGTTTTTT.